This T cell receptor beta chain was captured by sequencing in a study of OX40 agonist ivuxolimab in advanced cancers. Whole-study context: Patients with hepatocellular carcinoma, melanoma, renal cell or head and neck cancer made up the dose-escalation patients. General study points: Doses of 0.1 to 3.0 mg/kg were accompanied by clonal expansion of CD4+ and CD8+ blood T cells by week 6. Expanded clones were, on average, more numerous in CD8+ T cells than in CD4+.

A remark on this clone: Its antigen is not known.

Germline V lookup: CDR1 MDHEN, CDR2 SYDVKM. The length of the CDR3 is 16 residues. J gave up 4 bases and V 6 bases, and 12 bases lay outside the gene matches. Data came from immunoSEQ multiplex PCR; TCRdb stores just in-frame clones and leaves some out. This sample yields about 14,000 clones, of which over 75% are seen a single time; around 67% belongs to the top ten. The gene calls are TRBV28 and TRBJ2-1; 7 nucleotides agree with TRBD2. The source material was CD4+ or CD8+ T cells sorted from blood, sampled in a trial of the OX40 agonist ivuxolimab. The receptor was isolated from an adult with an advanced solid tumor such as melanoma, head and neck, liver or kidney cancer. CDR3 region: CASSDTIGRGYNEQFF. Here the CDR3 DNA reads TGTGCCAGCAGCGACACCATTGGGCGGGGGTACAATGAGCAGTTCTTC.